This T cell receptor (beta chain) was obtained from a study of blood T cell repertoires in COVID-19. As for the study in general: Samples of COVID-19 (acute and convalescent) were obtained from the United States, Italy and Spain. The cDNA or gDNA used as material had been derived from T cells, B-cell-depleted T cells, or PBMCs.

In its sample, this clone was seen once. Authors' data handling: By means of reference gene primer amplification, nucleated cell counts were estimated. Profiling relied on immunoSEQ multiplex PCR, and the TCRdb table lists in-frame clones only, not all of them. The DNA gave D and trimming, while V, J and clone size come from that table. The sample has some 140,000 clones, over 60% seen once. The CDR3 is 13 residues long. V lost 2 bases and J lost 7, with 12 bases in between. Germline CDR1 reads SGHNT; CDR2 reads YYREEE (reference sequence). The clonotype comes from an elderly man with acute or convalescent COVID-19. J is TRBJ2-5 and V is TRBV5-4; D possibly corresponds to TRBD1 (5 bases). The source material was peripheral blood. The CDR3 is CASSFLGLGTQYF. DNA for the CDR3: TGTGCCAGCAGCTTTTTGGGGCTTGGGACCCAGTACTTC.